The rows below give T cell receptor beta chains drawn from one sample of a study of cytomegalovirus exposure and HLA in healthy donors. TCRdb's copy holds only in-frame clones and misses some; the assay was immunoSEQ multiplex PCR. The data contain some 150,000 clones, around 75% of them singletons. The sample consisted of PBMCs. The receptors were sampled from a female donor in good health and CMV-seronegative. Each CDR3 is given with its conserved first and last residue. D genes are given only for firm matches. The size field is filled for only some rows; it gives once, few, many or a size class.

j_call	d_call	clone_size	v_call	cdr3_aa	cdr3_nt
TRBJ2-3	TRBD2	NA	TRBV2	CASRTSGRAPTDTQYF	TGTGCCAGCAGGACTAGCGGGAGGGCCCCCACAGATACGCAGTATTTT
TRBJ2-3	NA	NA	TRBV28	CASSIPPAGAAESTIRDTDTQYF	TGTGCCAGCAGTATCCCCCCCGCGGGCGCGGCCGAATCTACCATCAGAGACACAGATACGCAGTATTTT
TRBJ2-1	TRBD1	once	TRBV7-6	CASSLDRYNEQFF	TGTGCCAGCAGCTTGGACAGGTACAATGAGCAGTTCTTC
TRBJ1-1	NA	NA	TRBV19	CASSIQGVNTEAFF	TGTGCCAGTAGTATCCAAGGGGTGAACACTGAAGCTTTCTTT
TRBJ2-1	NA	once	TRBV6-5	CASSYSQAGNEQFF	TGTGCCAGCAGTTACTCACAGGCTGGCAATGAGCAGTTCTTC
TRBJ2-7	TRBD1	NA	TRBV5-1	CASSLSAGTGAYEQYF	TGCGCCAGCAGCTTATCAGCCGGGACAGGAGCCTACGAGCAGTACTTC
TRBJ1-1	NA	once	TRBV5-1	CASSDPGEAFF	TGCGCCAGCAGCGATCCGGGTGAAGCTTTCTTT
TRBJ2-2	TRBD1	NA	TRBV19	CASSNLDRALNTGELFF	TGTGCCAGTAGCAACCTCGACAGGGCCCTGAACACCGGGGAGCTGTTTTTT
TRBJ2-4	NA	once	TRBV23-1	CASTQGRRGAKNIQYF	TGCGCCAGCACCCAGGGGAGACGTGGGGCCAAAAACATTCAGTACTTC
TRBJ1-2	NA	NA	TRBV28	CASSQDSVRGYTF	TGTGCCAGCAGTCAAGACAGCGTGCGTGGCTACACCTTC
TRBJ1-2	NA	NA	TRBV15	CATSRDSTRGGYTF	TGTGCCACCAGCAGAGATTCCACAAGGGGTGGCTACACCTTC
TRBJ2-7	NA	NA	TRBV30	CALDGREAYEQYF	TGTGCCTTAGACGGGAGAGAGGCCTACGAGCAGTACTTC
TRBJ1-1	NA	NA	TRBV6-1	CAGRRGRNTEAFF	TGTGCCGGCAGGCGGGGAAGGAACACTGAAGCTTTCTTT
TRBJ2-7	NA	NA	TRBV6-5	CASSYSTSGYEQYF	TGTGCCAGCAGTTACTCAACTAGTGGCTACGAGCAGTACTTC
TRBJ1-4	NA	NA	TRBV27	CASRPGDIEKLFF	TGTGCCAGCAGGCCGGGGGATATAGAAAAACTGTTTTTT
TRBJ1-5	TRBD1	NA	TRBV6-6	CASSYPGQGSQPQHF	TGTGCCAGCAGTTACCCGGGACAGGGGAGTCAGCCCCAGCATTTT
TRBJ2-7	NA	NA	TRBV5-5	CASSLAGQGTYEQYF	TGTGCCAGCAGCTTGGCGGGCCAGGGAACCTACGAGCAGTACTTC
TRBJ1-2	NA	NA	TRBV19	CASSIDLGYKRNYGYTF	TGTGCCAGTAGTATAGATCTGGGCTATAAACGGAACTATGGCTACACCTTC
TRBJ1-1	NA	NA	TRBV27	CASRGPNTEAFF	TGTGCCAGCAGGGGGCCGAACACTGAAGCTTTCTTT
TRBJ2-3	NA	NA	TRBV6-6	CASSLTSTDTQYF	TGTGCCAGCAGTTTAACTAGCACAGATACGCAGTATTTT
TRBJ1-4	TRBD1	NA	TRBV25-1	CASSESGQGIEKLFF	TGTGCCAGCAGTGAATCAGGACAGGGTATAGAAAAACTGTTTTTT
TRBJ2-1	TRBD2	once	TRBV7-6	CASSSTLAGANNEQFF	TGTGCCAGCAGCTCCACCCTAGCGGGAGCCAACAATGAGCAGTTCTTC
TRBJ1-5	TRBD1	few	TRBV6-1	CASSDRDRGLQPQHF	TGTGCCAGCAGTGACAGGGACAGGGGGCTCCAGCCCCAGCATTTT
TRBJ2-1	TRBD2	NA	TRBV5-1	CASSLEGASGYNEQFF	TGCGCCAGCAGCTTGGAAGGGGCTAGCGGATACAATGAGCAGTTCTTC
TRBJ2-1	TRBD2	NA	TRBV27	CASSLTSGIEVYNEQFF	TGTGCCAGCAGTTTAACTAGCGGGATAGAGGTCTACAATGAGCAGTTCTTC
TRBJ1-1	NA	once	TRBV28	CASSFRRAALNTEAFF	TGTGCCAGCAGTTTCAGGCGGGCGGCCCTGAACACTGAAGCTTTCTTT
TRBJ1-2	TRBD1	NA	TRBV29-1	CSVGGQNYGYTF	TGCAGCGTCGGGGGACAGAACTATGGCTACACCTTC
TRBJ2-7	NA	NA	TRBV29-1	CSVEEGGPYEQHF	TGCAGCGTTGAGGAGGGAGGTCCCTACGAGCAGCACTTC
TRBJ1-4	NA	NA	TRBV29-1	CSVELPLDEKLFF	TGCAGCGTTGAACTCCCGTTAGATGAAAAACTGTTTTTT
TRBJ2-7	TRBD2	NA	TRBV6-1	CASSESGLALYEQYF	TGTGCCAGCAGTGAATCGGGACTAGCCCTTTACGAGCAGTACTTC
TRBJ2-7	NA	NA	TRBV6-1	CASIFREYAYEQYF	TGTGCCAGCATCTTTCGGGAGTATGCGTACGAGCAGTACTTC